Described below is a single T cell receptor (beta chain) sequence and its context. V was pared by 9 bases and J by 6 bases, with 17 bases of the junction left unmatched. CDR3 length equals 15 residues. Per germline, CDR1 MNHEY and CDR2 SVGAGI. Some clones are missing from TCRdb's copy, which holds only in-frame ones; the method was immunoSEQ multiplex PCR. The data hold tens of thousands of clones, with under 80% observed a single time. This sample is part of a study of blood T cell repertoires in COVID-19. The sample was PBMCs or T cells enriched from blood (not recorded which). The chain employs TRBV6-5 and TRBJ2-7; TRBD1 agrees at 7 bases. The origin of this receptor is an older woman who had been exposed to COVID-19. CDR3 sequence (DNA): TGTGCCAGTAAAGACCGACAGGGAACCAGCGGCGAGCAGTACTTC. Amino acid sequence: CASKDRQGTSGEQYF.